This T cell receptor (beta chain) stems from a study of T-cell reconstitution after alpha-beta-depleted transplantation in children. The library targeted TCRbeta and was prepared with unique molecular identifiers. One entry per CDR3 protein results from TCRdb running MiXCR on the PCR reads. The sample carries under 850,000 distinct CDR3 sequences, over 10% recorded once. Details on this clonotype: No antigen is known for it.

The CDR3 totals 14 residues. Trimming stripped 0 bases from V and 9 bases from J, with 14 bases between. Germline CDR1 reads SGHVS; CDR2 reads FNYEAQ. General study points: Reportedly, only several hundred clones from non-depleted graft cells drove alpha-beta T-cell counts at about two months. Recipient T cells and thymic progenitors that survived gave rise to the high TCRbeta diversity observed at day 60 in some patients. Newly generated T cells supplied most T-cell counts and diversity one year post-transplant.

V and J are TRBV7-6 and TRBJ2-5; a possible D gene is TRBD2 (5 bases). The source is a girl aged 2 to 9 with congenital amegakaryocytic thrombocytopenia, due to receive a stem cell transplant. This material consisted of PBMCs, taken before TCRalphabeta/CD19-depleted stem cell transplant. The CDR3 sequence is CASSLAPGNGAQYF. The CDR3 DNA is TGTGCCAGCAGCTTAGCTCCCGGGAACGGGGCCCAGTACTTC. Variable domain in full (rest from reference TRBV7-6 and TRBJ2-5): GAGVSQSPRYKVTKRGQDVALRCDPISGHVSLYWYRQALGQGPEFLTYFNYEAQQDKSGLPNDRFSAERPEGSISTLTIQRTEQRDSAMYRCASSLAPGNGAQYFGPGTRLLVL.